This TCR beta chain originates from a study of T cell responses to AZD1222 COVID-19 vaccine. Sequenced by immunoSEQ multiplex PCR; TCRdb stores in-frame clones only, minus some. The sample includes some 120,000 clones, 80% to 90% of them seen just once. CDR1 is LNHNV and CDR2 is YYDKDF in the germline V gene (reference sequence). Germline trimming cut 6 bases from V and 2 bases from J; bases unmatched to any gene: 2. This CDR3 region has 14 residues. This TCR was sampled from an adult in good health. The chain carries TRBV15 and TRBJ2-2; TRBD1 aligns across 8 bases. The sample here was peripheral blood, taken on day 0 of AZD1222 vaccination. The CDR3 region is CATRDRVNTGELFF. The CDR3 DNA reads TGTGCCACCAGGGACAGGGTCAACACCGGGGAGCTGTTTTTT.